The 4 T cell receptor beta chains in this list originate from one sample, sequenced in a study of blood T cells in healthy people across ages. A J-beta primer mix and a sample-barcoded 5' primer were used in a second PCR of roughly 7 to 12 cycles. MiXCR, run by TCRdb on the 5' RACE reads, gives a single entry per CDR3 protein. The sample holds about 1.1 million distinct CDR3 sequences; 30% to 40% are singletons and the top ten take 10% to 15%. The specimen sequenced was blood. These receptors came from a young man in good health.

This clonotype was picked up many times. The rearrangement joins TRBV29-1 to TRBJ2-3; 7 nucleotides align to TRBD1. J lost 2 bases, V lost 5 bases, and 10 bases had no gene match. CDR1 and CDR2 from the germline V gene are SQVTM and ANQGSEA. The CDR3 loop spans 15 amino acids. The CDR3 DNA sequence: TGCAGCGTTCCTAGGACAGGCCTTTTCACAGATACGCAGTATTTT. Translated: CSVPRTGLFTDTQYF.

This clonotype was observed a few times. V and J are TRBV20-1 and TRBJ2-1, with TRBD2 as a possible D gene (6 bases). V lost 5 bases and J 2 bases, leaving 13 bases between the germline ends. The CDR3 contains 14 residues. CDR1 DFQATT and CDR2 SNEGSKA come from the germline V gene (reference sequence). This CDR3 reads CSALAGRAYNEQFF. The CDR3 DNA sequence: TGCAGTGCTCTCGCGGGACGTGCCTACAATGAGCAGTTCTTC.

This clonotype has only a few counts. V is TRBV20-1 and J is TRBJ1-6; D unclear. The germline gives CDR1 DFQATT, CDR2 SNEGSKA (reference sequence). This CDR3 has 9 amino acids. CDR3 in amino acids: CTPGSPLHF. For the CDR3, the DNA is TGCACCCCCGGTTCACCCCTCCACTTT.

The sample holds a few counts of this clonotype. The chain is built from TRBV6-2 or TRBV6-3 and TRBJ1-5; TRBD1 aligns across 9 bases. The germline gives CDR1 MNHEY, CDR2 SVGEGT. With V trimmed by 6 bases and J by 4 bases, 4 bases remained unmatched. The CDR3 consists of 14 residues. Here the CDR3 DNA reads TGTGCCAGCAGCCGGACAGGGGAAAATCAGCCCCAGCATTTT. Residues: CASSRTGENQPQHF.